This TCR beta chain was obtained from a study of cytomegalovirus exposure and HLA in healthy donors. General study findings and limits: V- and J-gene trimming of TCR beta was linked (in a later analysis) to a missense DCLRE1C variant. A previous analysis found most TCR beta V segments productive roughly 90% or roughly 30% of the time. Presence/absence analyses assumed roughly uniform sequencing depth across donors, which may not hold.

Vbeta (60) and Jbeta (13) primers were used in the PCR. Original methodology: Tens of millions of unique TCR beta chains, roughly 12 million shared, were counted in a later analysis. Clones were sequenced by immunoSEQ multiplex PCR, and TCRdb holds only the in-frame ones, with some missing. V and J calls and clone size are given by that table; D and trimming were obtained from the DNA. Among under 200,000 clones, over 70% were seen once, and the ten largest hold about 3.1%. Germline CDR1 is SNHLY and CDR2 is FYNNEI. V lost 6 bases and J lost 4, with 12 bases in between. The CDR3 totals 13 residues. This clone has a single count. Its specificity is not known.

The V call is TRBV2, the J call TRBJ1-1; D possibly corresponds to TRBD1 (6 bases). The receptor was derived from a woman aged 50 to 60 in good health and CMV-seropositive. The sequenced material came from PBMCs. The CDR3 region is CASSSTGTTEAFF. CDR3 nucleotides: TGTGCCAGCAGCTCAACAGGGACCACTGAAGCTTTCTTT.